The TCR beta chain under discussion was sequenced for a study of T cells in Graves' hyperthyroidism and ophthalmopathy. CDR3 length equals 12 residues. Per the germline V gene, CDR1 is SEHNR and CDR2 is FQNEAQ (reference sequence). Trimming pared 11 bases from V and 0 bases from J, leaving 8 bases between. This clonotype was recorded many times. RNA transcripts served as the template for amplifying TCR beta CDR3 regions. The primer set for the first-round RT-PCR of the TCR CDR3 was HTBI. TCRdb called the multiplex PCR reads again in MiXCR, with one record for every CDR3 protein. The sample records about 740,000 distinct CDR3 sequences, 12% to 15% being singletons.

The chain carries TRBV7-9 and TRBJ2-1, with D uncertain. The TCR comes from a woman aged 18-30 years with Graves' hyperthyroidism. The sequenced sample was blood. The CDR3 DNA is TGTGCCGGAAGGGCCTCCTACAATGAGCAGTTCTTC. Protein sequence: CAGRASYNEQFF. The whole variable domain, filled in from reference TRBV7-9 and TRBJ2-1, reads DTGVSQNPRHKITKRGQNVTFRCDPISEHNRLYWYRQTLGQGPEFLTYFQNEAQLEKSRLLSDRFSAERPKGSFSTLEIQRTEQGDSAMYLCAGRASYNEQFFGPGTRLTVL.